Presented here are 13 T cell receptor beta chains from one specimen sequenced in a study of spatial heterogeneity in lung cancer. These receptors have no identified antigens. Time point noted: sample taken at primary tumor resection. Using its own MiXCR run on the 5' RACE reads, TCRdb lists one record per CDR3 protein. The sample contains 13,000 or so distinct CDR3 sequences, under 6% of which appear only once. General study points: Tracking of tumor mutation counts was seen in expanded intratumoral alpha and beta TCR counts.

Sequenced here: lung tumor tissue, sampled at surgery. The receptor source for this set is a male donor with early-stage non-small cell lung cancer.

This clonotype appeared many times. This beta chain is a stray read from a library made for alpha chains; its abundance is not meaningful. The chain couples TRBV28 to TRBJ1-5; D unclear. V was shortened by 5 bases and J by 1 base, with 15 bases between the two germline ends. The CDR3 extends over 16 amino acids. The germline gives CDR1 MDHEN, CDR2 SYDVKM. Here the CDR3 DNA reads TGTGCCAGCAGTCCCTTCGCGGTCTTAAGCAATCAGCCCCAGCATTTT. It codes for CASSPFAVLSNQPQHF.

To note about this clonotype: The library was designed around alpha chains, so this beta chain is a stray read whose abundance carries little weight. This rearrangement joins TRBV19 to TRBJ2-2, with D unclear. Deletions cut 3 bases from V and 3 bases from J, with 17 bases between. Germline CDR1 reads LNHDA; CDR2 reads SQIVND (reference sequence). The CDR3 contains 17 residues. The CDR3 region has the DNA TGTGCCAGTAGTATCGGATCGGCTGCCCAGGACACCGGGGAGCTGTTTTTT. This translates into CASSIGSAAQDTGELFF.

This clonotype was counted many times. Little can be read into the size of this beta chain, an off-target read in a library designed for alpha chains. The chain carries TRBV4-3 and TRBJ1-1; weak D call: TRBD1 (6 bases). Trimming took off 0 bases at V and 11 bases at J, with 16 bases between the two ends. The length of the CDR3 is 14 residues. The germline V gene encodes CDR1 LGHNA and CDR2 YSLEER. The CDR3 DNA follows: TGCGCCAGCAGCCAAGAAAGGGGGAGTTGGGTCGCTTTCTTT. Its translation is CASSQERGSWVAFF.

Many counts were recorded for this clonotype. This beta chain slipped into a library made for alpha chains as a stray read, so its size is not meaningful. The chain joins TRBV5-6 to TRBJ2-5; D unresolved. CDR3 length: 12 residues. The V end lost 2 bases, the J end lost 4 bases, and 6 bases lay between the germline ends. CDR1 is SGHDT, CDR2 YYEEEE, per germline. Here the CDR3 DNA reads TGTGCCAGCAGCTTCTGGGGAGAGACCCAGTACTTC. As protein: CASSFWGETQYF.

This clonotype occurred a few times. This beta chain is an off-target read within a library intended for alpha chains, so its frequency means little. The rearrangement links TRBV20-1 to TRBJ2-2, with TRBD1 matching over 10 bases. V shed 6 bases and J 5 bases; nucleotides not matched to a gene: 6. CDR3 size: 14 residues. Germline V lookup: CDR1 DFQATT, CDR2 SNEGSKA (reference sequence). CDR3 loop: CSAQRTGGTGELFF. CDR3 in DNA: TGCAGTGCCCAAAGGACAGGGGGAACCGGGGAGCTGTTTTTT.

This clonotype was seen at least ten times. This beta chain slipped into a library made for alpha chains as a stray read, so its size is not meaningful. The CDR3 loop is CSARGGTGWTEAFF. The CDR3 DNA is TGCAGTGCTAGAGGTGGGACAGGGTGGACTGAAGCTTTCTTT. The chain uses TRBV20-1 and TRBJ1-1; 9 nucleotides align to TRBD1. With V trimmed by 1 base and J by 5 bases, 5 bases remained unmatched. This CDR3 is 14 amino acids long. Germline V gene data show CDR1 as DFQATT and CDR2 as SNEGSKA (reference sequence).

This clonotype was counted ten times or more. This beta chain turned up in a library designed for alpha chains; as an off-target read, its abundance says little. The chain recombines TRBV27 with TRBJ2-5; D gene ambiguous. V shed 2 bases and J shed 0 bases, with 4 bases lying between them. Germline CDR1 reads MNHEY; CDR2 reads SMNVEV (reference sequence). The CDR3 extends over 13 amino acids. The CDR3 is CASSLEYQETQYF. CDR3 in DNA: TGTGCCAGCAGTTTAGAGTACCAAGAGACCCAGTACTTC.

This clonotype has a count of ten or more. A library made for alpha chains picked up this beta chain off target, so its size means little. The J gene is TRBJ2-3, the V gene TRBV20-1; D remains unclear. Trimming took 4 bases from V and 5 from J, leaving 7 bases between them. The CDR3 runs 11 residues. Germline V gives CDR1 DFQATT, CDR2 SNEGSKA (reference sequence). CDR3 loop: CSATILDTQYF. The CDR3 DNA is TGCAGTGCTACAATTTTAGATACGCAGTATTTT.

Of note for this clonotype: This beta chain came through as a stray read in a library set up for alpha chains, and its size says little. The chain couples TRBV27 to TRBJ2-5, with a tentative D call TRBD2 (6 bases). The CDR3 extends over 17 amino acids. In germline, CDR1 is MNHEY, CDR2 SMNVEV (reference sequence). Trimming cost V 9 bases and J 3 bases, with 26 bases left between them. The CDR3 here is CASRRGLSGELKETQYF. CDR3 in DNA: TGTGCCAGTCGGAGAGGGCTCTCGGGGGAGCTGAAAGAGACCCAGTACTTC.

This clonotype was found a few times. This beta chain appears as a stray read in a library generated for alpha chains; its size is not informative. The V and J genes are TRBV6-2 or TRBV6-3 and TRBJ1-5; D not certain. Trimming cost V 7 bases and J 2 bases, with 9 bases left between them. From germline, CDR1 is MNHEY and CDR2 SVGEGT. The CDR3 covers 13 residues. CDR3 coding DNA: TGTGCCAGCACCCCGGAGCGCAATCAGCCCCAGCATTTT. This translates into CASTPERNQPQHF.

This clonotype was detected many times. This beta chain is an unintended read in a library built for alpha chains; its size means little. This rearrangement joins TRBV20-1 to TRBJ2-5, with D unclear. V was cut by 3 bases and J by 2 bases, with 7 bases left in between. The germline V gene has CDR1 DFQATT and CDR2 SNEGSKA (reference sequence). The CDR3 is 12 amino acids. CDR3 DNA: TGCAGTGCTAGGTTGGTTCAAGAGACCCAGTACTTC. Its protein is CSARLVQETQYF.

With regard to this clonotype: This beta chain is a stray read from a library made for alpha chains; its abundance is not meaningful. The rearrangement joins TRBV18 to TRBJ2-7; no definite D call. Trimming shortened V by 2 bases and J by 0 bases, and 11 bases separated the two germline ends. Germline CDR1 and CDR2: KGHSH and LQKENI. The CDR3 has 15 residues. The CDR3 loop is CASSPEQYSSYEQYF. In DNA form, the CDR3 reads TGTGCCAGCTCACCAGAACAGTATAGCTCCTACGAGCAGTACTTC.

In this sample, this clonotype turned up many times. The library was built for alpha chains, so this beta chain is an off-target read and its size means little. The V call is TRBV7-8, the J call TRBJ1-5, with D possibly TRBD1 on 6 matching bases. This CDR3 is built from 14 residues. Germline V lookup: CDR1 SGHVS, CDR2 FQNEAQ. V was cut by 6 bases and J by 5 bases, with 14 bases left in between. CDR3 amino acids: CASSWSRGDQPQHF. DNA for the CDR3: TGTGCCAGCAGTTGGTCCAGGGGAGATCAGCCCCAGCATTTT.